Below, one T cell receptor (beta chain) is given with its context. Its antigen remains unknown. One end of the junction does not line up with germline, which may come from a read error. The entry originates in a study of blood T cells in healthy people across ages. General study results and limits: Comparison with aged donors showed that long-lived donors had more naive CD4+ cells and higher diversity. Estimated diversity, derived from one million T cells, was regarded as an underestimate.

The CDR3 runs 13 residues. Per germline, CDR1 SGHAT and CDR2 FQNNGV. Through a sample-barcoded 5' primer and a J-beta primer mix, a second PCR was run for roughly 6 to 11 cycles. MiXCR, run by TCRdb on the 5' RACE reads, gives a single entry per CDR3 protein. There are about 900,000 distinct CDR3 sequences in the sample; around 48% occur only once, and around 15% lies in the top ten. Caucasian individuals from Russia who were healthy and aged roughly 6 to 95 acted as donors. Samples each yielded at least 5 micrograms of total RNA. The gene calls are TRBV11-2 and TRBJ1-1; D is uncertain. Input material: blood. The clonotype comes from a man aged 25 to 40 in good health. CDR3 sequence reads: CASTLSLAELTFF. The CDR3 DNA reads TGTGCCAGCACCTTAAGTTTGGCAGAGTTGACTTTCTTT.